These 21 T cell receptor beta chains were sequenced from one sample in a study of blood T cell repertoires in COVID-19. Only in-frame clones appear in the TCRdb table, and some are missing; sequencing was by immunoSEQ multiplex PCR. The sample consists of 12,000 to 15,000 clones, approximately 87% of them appearing once. The sequencing sample was made of peripheral blood. The receptor set was obtained from a man in his forties with active or convalescent COVID-19.

CDR3 amino acids: CASGPDSGGAGETQYF. The DNA of the CDR3 is TGTGCCAGTGGTCCCGATAGCGGGGGGGCCGGGGAGACCCAGTACTTC. The rearrangement uses TRBV11-2 and TRBJ2-5; 11 nucleotides align to TRBD2. J was trimmed by 5 bases and V by 9 bases; bases with no gene match: 14. Germline V CDR1 and CDR2: SGHAT, FQNNGV. The length of the CDR3 is 16 residues.

CDR3 region: CASSLDPGQVDEKLFF. CDR3 bases: TGTGCCAGCAGCTTGGACCCGGGACAGGTGGATGAAAAACTGTTTTTT. This chain links TRBV5-4 with TRBJ1-4, with TRBD1 identical over 8 bases. Trimming cost V 0 bases and J 6 bases; bases outside gene matches: 7. Germline loops: CDR1 SGHNT, CDR2 YYREEE (reference sequence). The CDR3 length is 16 residues.

This clone was seen only once. V is TRBV4-2 and J is TRBJ1-1; tentative D call: TRBD1 (5 bases). Germline V gives CDR1 LGHNA, CDR2 YNFKEQ. CDR3 length: 16 residues. V gave up 0 bases and J gave up 1 base, with 12 bases separating them. The CDR3 bases are TGTGCCAGCAGCCAAGATAGGGGCAGACAGAACACTGAAGCTTTCTTT. Its protein is CASSQDRGRQNTEAFF.

The gene calls are TRBV1 and TRBJ2-3; TRBD2, the table's D call, was not compared with the DNA. TRBV1 is a known pseudogene. The CDR3 is 15 amino acids. CDR3: CTSSQLEFPRDTQYF. The DNA for the CDR3 is TGCACCAGCAGCCAACTAGAGTTCCCCCGCGATACGCAGTATTTT.

The J gene is TRBJ2-7, the V gene TRBV13, with 9 positions matching TRBD2. The V segment lost 5 bases and the J segment 2 bases; nucleotides outside the gene matches: 4. Germline CDR1 is PRHDT and CDR2 is FYEKMQ (reference sequence). The CDR3 consists of 14 residues. This chain's CDR3 is CASSESGGPYEQYF. The CDR3 nucleotides are TGTGCCAGCAGCGAAAGCGGGGGGCCCTACGAGCAGTACTTC.

The chain uses TRBV7-6 and TRBJ2-7; 9 bases are shared with TRBD1. Looked up from germline, CDR1 is SGHVS and CDR2 is FNYEAQ. The V and J ends lost 1 base and 0 bases, in that order; junction bases with no gene match: 1. This CDR3 region has 15 residues. The CDR3 is CASSLDRGLSYEQYF. CDR3 bases: TGTGCCAGCAGCTTAGACAGGGGGCTCTCCTACGAGCAGTACTTC.

This chain uses TRBV5-1 with TRBJ2-7; D may be TRBD2 (5 bases). CDR1 is SGHRS and CDR2 is YFSETQ in the germline V gene. V dropped 4 bases and J dropped 7 bases, with 9 bases sitting between them. The CDR3 loop spans 11 amino acids. The CDR3 nucleotides are TGCGCCAGCAGCAGGGAGCGAGAGCAGTACTTC. The encoded protein is CASSREREQYF.

This clone was seen more than once but under ten times. J is TRBJ2-1 and V is TRBV12-3 or TRBV12-4, with D perhaps matching TRBD2 (6 bases). CDR3 length: 13 amino acids. V lost 3 bases, J lost 7 bases, and 10 bases lay in between. The CDR3 sequence: CASSFGGVNEQFF. Here the CDR3 DNA reads TGTGCCAGCAGTTTCGGCGGGGTGAATGAGCAGTTCTTC.

The chain joins TRBV28 to TRBJ1-4, with a weak D call TRBD1 (6 bases). V was cut by 6 bases and J by 2 bases, with 10 bases left in between. Germline-derived CDR1 and CDR2 are MDHEN and SYDVKM. CDR3 length: 14 amino acids. The CDR3 DNA sequence: TGTGCCAGCAGCCAGACAGGTACTAATGAAAAACTGTTTTTT. Amino acid sequence: CASSQTGTNEKLFF.

The V call is TRBV5-8, the J call TRBJ1-6; tentatively, D is TRBD1 (6 bases). CDR3 length: 15 residues. Germline V gene lookup returns CDR1 SGHTS and CDR2 YDEGEE. V lost 3 bases, J lost 7 bases, and 14 bases lay in between. CDR3 in amino acids: CASSSPDSPNSPLHF. The CDR3 DNA sequence: TGTGCCAGCAGCTCGCCGGACAGTCCGAATTCACCCCTCCACTTT.

The chain recombines TRBV7-9 with TRBJ2-2; D possibly corresponds to TRBD1 (5 bases). CDR1 is SEHNR and CDR2 is FQNEAQ in the germline V gene (reference sequence). Trimming left V 5 bases short and J 0 bases short, with 16 bases between. The CDR3 covers 17 residues. The CDR3 protein is CASSESQQDPNTGELFF. The DNA of the CDR3 is TGTGCCAGCAGCGAAAGTCAACAGGATCCGAACACCGGGGAGCTGTTTTTT.

The chain carries TRBV19 and TRBJ1-5, with 7 bases aligning to TRBD1. The CDR3 is 12 amino acids. V dropped 10 bases and J dropped 4; count of bases not matched to a gene: 4. Germline CDR1 is LNHDA and CDR2 is SQIVND (reference sequence). CDR3 residues: CATRQGNQPQHF. Written as DNA, the CDR3 is TGTGCCACCCGACAGGGAAATCAGCCCCAGCATTTT.

The chain employs TRBV7-2 and TRBJ2-3; D uncertain. V gave up 2 bases and J gave up 6 bases, with 3 bases separating them. The CDR3 loop spans 11 amino acids. Germline loops: CDR1 SGHTA, CDR2 FQGNSA. The CDR3 coding sequence is TGTGCCAGCAGCTTACCGGATACGCAGTATTTT. Protein product: CASSLPDTQYF.

The chain has TRBV11-2 and TRBJ1-2; weak D call: TRBD1 (5 bases). Trimming removed 5 bases from V and 8 bases from J, with 15 bases in between. The CDR3 has 13 residues. The germline gives CDR1 SGHAT, CDR2 FQNNGV. Here the CDR3 reads CASSPDTDRGYTF. CDR3 bases: TGTGCCAGCAGCCCGGACACCGATCGGGGCTACACCTTC.

V gene TRBV9 combines with J gene TRBJ2-2, with unresolved D. Per the germline V gene, CDR1 is SGDLS and CDR2 is YYNGEE. Deletions cut 5 bases from V and 7 bases from J, with 9 bases between. This CDR3 is built from 12 residues. This chain's CDR3 is CASSETSGELFF. The CDR3 DNA is TGTGCCAGCAGTGAAACGAGCGGGGAGCTGTTTTTT. Full variable domain (rest looked up from reference TRBV9 and TRBJ2-2): DSGVTQTPKHLITATGQRVTLRCSPRSGDLSVYWYQQSLDQGLQFLIQYYNGEERAKGNILERFSAQQFPDLHSELNLSSLELGDSALYFCASSETSGELFFGEGSRLTVL.

V is TRBV2 and J is TRBJ2-3; 7 bases align to TRBD2. Germline CDR1 and CDR2: SNHLY and FYNNEI. The J segment lost 4 bases and the V segment lost 7 bases, leaving 5 bases of the junction unmatched. This CDR3 is built from 13 residues. In DNA, the CDR3 is TGTGCCAGCACGGCGGGGGTGGCAGATACGCAGTATTTT. Translating it yields CASTAGVADTQYF.

J is TRBJ2-1 and V is TRBV7-2, with 11 positions matching TRBD1. V trimming: 2 bases; J trimming: 7 bases; junction bases outside the gene matches: 7. The CDR3 has 16 amino acids. Germline CDR1 SGHTA, CDR2 FQGNSA. The CDR3 loop is CASSLRWDRGRNEQFF. The CDR3 coding sequence is TGTGCCAGCAGCTTAAGGTGGGACAGGGGGAGGAATGAGCAGTTCTTC.

This sequence joins TRBV2 and TRBJ2-7, with a tentative D call TRBD1 (6 bases). The germline V gene encodes CDR1 SNHLY and CDR2 FYNNEI. The CDR3 is made up of 15 amino acids. Trimming shortened V by 4 bases and J by 1 base, and 14 bases separated the two germline ends. DNA for the CDR3: TGTGCCAGCAGTGGTGTAGGGGGTTCGTCCTACGAGCAGTACTTC. Amino acids: CASSGVGGSSYEQYF.

The V and J genes are TRBV6-6 and TRBJ2-5; TRBD1 matches 10 bases. Losses at the gene ends were 5 bases for V and 5 bases for J; bases not matched to a gene: 11. CDR3 length: 16 residues. The germline CDR1 and CDR2 sequences are MNHNY and SVGAGI (reference sequence). CDR3: CASSKPGQGSGETQYF. The CDR3 region has the DNA TGTGCCAGCAGTAAGCCGGGACAGGGGAGCGGGGAGACCCAGTACTTC.

The chain employs TRBV4-1 and TRBJ1-3, with 8 bases matching TRBD1. This CDR3 comprises 17 residues. Germline V gene lookup returns CDR1 MGHRA and CDR2 YSYEKL. Trimming removed 4 bases from V and 1 base from J; junction bases left unmatched: 9. The CDR3 here is CASSLLDQGASGNTIYF. The CDR3 DNA follows: TGCGCCAGCAGCCTTCTAGATCAGGGGGCGTCTGGAAACACCATATATTTT.

V is TRBV7-2 and J is TRBJ2-3, with 9 positions matching TRBD1. Germline CDR1 and CDR2: SGHTA and FQGNSA. The CDR3 extends over 16 amino acids. J was trimmed by 5 bases and V by 6 bases; bases with no gene match: 12. CDR3: CASRKQPGQGVDTQYF. The CDR3 coding sequence is TGTGCCAGCAGAAAACAACCGGGACAGGGTGTAGATACGCAGTATTTT. The variable domain in full, completed from reference TRBV7-2 and TRBJ2-3, reads GAGVSQSPSNKVTEKGKDVELRCDPISGHTALYWYRQSLGQGLEFLIYFQGNSAPDKSGLPSDRFSAERTGGSVSTLTIQRTQQEDSAVYLCASRKQPGQGVDTQYFGPGTRLTVL.